This paragraph reports one TCR beta chain. The data were produced by immunoSEQ multiplex PCR, yet TCRdb's version contains in-frame clones alone and is incomplete. The table shows about 60,000 clones, with 85% to 90% occurring only once. The source of the sample is a study of OX40 agonist ivuxolimab in advanced cancers. Across the study: Patients were given ivuxolimab, an antibody that agonizes OX40 (CD134). Intravenous ivuxolimab was administered to patients every 2 weeks at 0.01 to 10 mg/kg. Patients treated during dose escalation were battling hepatocellular carcinoma, melanoma, renal cell or head and neck cancer.

J lost 5 bases, V lost 7 bases, and 6 bases had no gene match. The germline V gene has CDR1 LNHDA and CDR2 SQIVND (reference sequence). The CDR3 consists of 14 residues. The chain has TRBV19 and TRBJ1-4; 8 bases line up with TRBD1. The material sequenced was CD4+ or CD8+ T cells sorted from blood, taken in a trial of the OX40 agonist ivuxolimab. The TCR was taken from an adult with an advanced solid tumor such as melanoma, head and neck, liver or kidney cancer. CDR3 protein: CASIRTGGNEKLFF. DNA for the CDR3: TGTGCCAGTATCCGAACAGGGGGAAATGAAAAACTGTTTTTT. Full variable domain (remainder filled in from reference TRBV19 and TRBJ1-4): DGGITQSPKYLFRKEGQNVTLSCEQNLNHDAMYWYRQDPGQGLRLIYYSQIVNDFQKGDIAEGYSVSREKKESFPLTVTSAQKNPTAFYLCASIRTGGNEKLFFGSGTQLSVL.